In its sample, the clone carrying this T cell receptor (beta chain) was seen a few times. Its antigen remains unknown. Expressed TCRB transcripts were sequenced because the entire RNA isolate underwent reverse transcription. TCRdb keeps only in-frame clones here, not all; method: immunoSEQ multiplex PCR. The sample consists of some 360,000 clones, over 9% of them appearing once. This record comes from a study of beta chain features in type 1 diabetes. The study, taken as a whole, reports: Small HLA sub-analyses could not settle whether HLA shapes TCRB rearrangement. VDJ junctions from patients with type 1 diabetes contained fewer insertions and more deletions. Naive, central memory and regulatory TCRB repertoires appeared more similar among patients than healthy donors. Among patients with Type 1 diabetes, TCRB CDR3s were moderately but significantly shorter in every one of the four CD4+ subsets.

Germline V lookup: CDR1 SGHNT, CDR2 YYREEE (reference sequence). This CDR3 contains 19 residues. Trimming left V 0 bases short and J 0 bases short, with 18 bases between. This sequence was found in a man between 25 and 39 years old with type 1 diabetes. The chain recombines TRBV5-4 with TRBJ2-2; possible D gene TRBD2, 8 bases. The sequenced material came from central memory CD4+ T cells from blood. DNA of the CDR3: TGTGCCAGCAGCTTGGGGAAGGGGGCACTAGCGGCGAACACCGGGGAGCTGTTTTTT. Encoded protein: CASSLGKGALAANTGELFF.